These 8 T cell receptor beta chains share one sample of origin, sequenced in a study of T cell responses to AZD1222 COVID-19 vaccine. Measured with immunoSEQ multiplex PCR; TCRdb has only the in-frame clones, and not every one. The sample lists roughly 170,000 clones; roughly 93% were seen once. This specimen consisted of peripheral blood, obtained on day 0 of AZD1222 vaccination. These receptors all stem from an adult in good health.

The chain has TRBV10-3 and TRBJ2-2, with D maybe TRBD2 (5 bases). The V end lost 0 bases, the J end lost 6 bases, and 8 bases lay between the germline ends. This CDR3 contains 14 residues. Germline V gene lookup returns CDR1 ENHRY and CDR2 SYGVKD. This CDR3 is CAISESRVSGELFF. As DNA, the CDR3 is TGTGCCATCAGTGAGTCGAGGGTGTCCGGGGAGCTGTTTTTT.

The rearrangement joins TRBV11-2 to TRBJ2-2; 8 nucleotides agree with TRBD1. The CDR3 is made up of 16 amino acids. Germline CDR1 reads SGHAT; CDR2 reads FQNNGV. V lost 1 base and J lost 7; bases outside the gene matches: 8. The CDR3 region has the DNA TGTGCCAGCAGCTTAGGTCCGACAGGGGTCGGCGGGGAGCTGTTTTTT. This codes for CASSLGPTGVGGELFF.

J is TRBJ1-1 and V is TRBV7-8; D might be TRBD1 (5 bases). The CDR3 contains 13 residues. Germline V gives CDR1 SGHVS, CDR2 FQNEAQ. The V gene lost 5 bases and the J gene lost 7 bases, with 14 bases spanning the gap. The CDR3 region has the DNA TGTGCCAGCAGCAGGCAGGGAAGGGATGAAGCTTTCTTT. Translating gives CASSRQGRDEAFF.

The J gene is TRBJ1-1, the V gene TRBV15; 7 bases fit TRBD1. V gave up 5 bases and J gave up 5 bases; unmatched junction bases: 5. The CDR3 has 13 amino acids. The germline V gene has CDR1 LNHNV and CDR2 YYDKDF (reference sequence). CDR3 region: CATSPQQGTEAFF. In DNA form, the CDR3 reads TGTGCCACCAGCCCACAACAGGGGACTGAAGCTTTCTTT.

Concerning this clone: This sample includes further DNA sequences coding for the same CDR3. The genes are TRBV6-6 and TRBJ1-2; 10 bases match TRBD1. This CDR3 contains 14 residues. The trim removed 6 bases at V and 3 bases at J, leaving 4 bases unmatched. Germline lookup yields CDR1 MNHNY and CDR2 SVGAGI (reference sequence). This CDR3 reads CASSHGQGDYGYTF. For the CDR3, the DNA is TGTGCCAGCAGCCACGGACAGGGGGACTATGGCTACACCTTC.

This chain joins TRBV15 and TRBJ1-2, with D perhaps TRBD1 (6 bases). The V gene lost 1 base and the J gene lost 3 bases, with 15 bases spanning the gap. The CDR3 is 16 residues long. The germline V gene encodes CDR1 LNHNV and CDR2 YYDKDF (reference sequence). In DNA, the CDR3 is TGTGCCACCAGCAGAGTTTTAGGGGGGCGCGACTATGGCTACACCTTC. Translation: CATSRVLGGRDYGYTF. The full variable domain, its missing parts supplied by reference TRBV15 and TRBJ1-2, is DAMVIQNPRYQVTQFGKPVTLSCSQTLNHNVMYWYQQKSSQAPKLLFHYYDKDFNNEADTPDNFQSRRPNTSFCFLDIRSPGLGDTAMYLCATSRVLGGRDYGYTFGSGTRLTVV.

V usage is TRBV5-5 and J usage is TRBJ1-2; D possibly corresponds to TRBD1 (5 bases). Germline V lookup: CDR1 SGHKS, CDR2 YYEKEE (reference sequence). Trimming took 2 bases from V and 6 from J, leaving 11 bases between them. CDR3 length equals 13 residues. The CDR3: CASSLGGEDGYTF. CDR3 in DNA: TGTGCCAGCAGCTTAGGAGGGGAGGATGGCTACACCTTC.

The chain links TRBV28 to TRBJ1-2; D gene uncertain. Germline lookup yields CDR1 MDHEN and CDR2 SYDVKM. The CDR3 contains 12 residues. V gave up 1 base and J gave up 8 bases, with 8 bases separating them. The CDR3 sequence is CASSLSRKGYTF. CDR3 sequence (DNA): TGTGCCAGCAGTTTATCCAGAAAAGGCTACACCTTC.